This T cell receptor (beta chain) was identified during a study of blood T cell repertoires in COVID-19. Study in general: The analysed material was cDNA or gDNA that came from T cells, B-cell-depleted T cells, or PBMCs.

This CDR3 spans 15 amino acids. Trimming cost V 5 bases and J 3 bases; bases outside gene matches: 6. Germline values: CDR1 LNHDA, CDR2 SQIVND (reference sequence). The data were produced by immunoSEQ multiplex PCR, yet TCRdb's version contains in-frame clones alone and is incomplete. Of approximately 260,000 clones listed, 88% are singletons. J is TRBJ1-3 and V is TRBV19; 8 bases match TRBD1. The material sequenced was PBMCs or T cells enriched from blood (not recorded which). This TCR was recovered from a woman in her thirties or forties with acute COVID-19. The CDR3 sequence: CASSLQGGLGNTIYF. The CDR3 DNA sequence: TGTGCCAGTAGTTTACAGGGGGGCCTTGGAAACACCATATATTTT. Based on the CDR3 plus reference TRBV19 and TRBJ1-3, the full variable domain is DGGITQSPKYLFRKEGQNVTLSCEQNLNHDAMYWYRQDPGQGLRLIYYSQIVNDFQKGDIAEGYSVSREKKESFPLTVTSAQKNPTAFYLCASSLQGGLGNTIYFGEGSWLTVV.